The entry below gives a single T cell receptor beta chain sequence along with its context. The data originate from a study of T cell repertoires in cytomegalovirus infection. About the study: Indications of both CMV infection and matching HLA type were provided by public TCR beta signatures.

Each CDR3 protein is one row after TCRdb ran MiXCR on the reads. The data contain under 350,000 distinct CDR3 sequences, 9% to 9.5% of them seen just once; the ten biggest clones take up roughly 4.5%. Looked up from germline, CDR1 is SQVTM and CDR2 is ANQGSEA. The CDR3 runs 12 residues. V lost 2 bases to trimming and J lost 3 bases; unmatched junction nucleotides: 1. The source is a human donor in good health (CMV status not recorded). Some clones in this sample may be carry-over from other donors' samples. The chain joins TRBV29-1 to TRBJ2-7; 7 nucleotides agree with TRBD1. Source material: PBMCs. The DNA for the CDR3 is TGCAGCGTTGAAAGGGGGCACTACGAGCAGTACTTC. Translating gives CSVERGHYEQYF.